This TCR beta chain was captured by sequencing in a study of control samples from healthy donors and cancer patients. With 3 bases clipped from V and 3 bases from J, the junction kept 1 base outside the gene matches. The length of the CDR3 is 14 residues. Germline assignment: CDR1 LGHDT and CDR2 YNNKEL (reference sequence). This table comes from immunoSEQ multiplex PCR, and its TCRdb copy is limited to in-frame clones, with some not included. Found here are 210,000 or so clones, 91% of them singletons; the top ten hold approximately 1.8%. The clonotype comes from a man aged 25-40 years in good health. The gene calls are TRBV3-1 (or the pseudogene TRBV3-2) and TRBJ2-3, with 9 nucleotides matching TRBD2. The specimen was blood. The CDR3 sequence is CASSQSGGTDTQYF. The CDR3, as DNA: TGTGCCAGCAGCCAGAGCGGGGGGACAGATACGCAGTATTTT.